The entry below describes one T cell receptor beta chain. Its cognate antigen is unknown. The data were obtained in a study of neurological immune-mediated disorders. TCRdb reanalysed the 5' RACE reads using MiXCR and keeps one entry per CDR3 protein. The repertoire includes over 11,000 distinct CDR3 sequences, about 7% of them detected once, and around 22% sits in the top ten. Overall study results and limits: In HTLV-1-associated myelopathy, TCR clonal expansion was greatest, and in multiple sclerosis it was least, below healthy controls.

Trimming took off 7 bases at V and 6 bases at J, with 12 bases between the two ends. Per germline, CDR1 MNHNS and CDR2 SASEGT. This CDR3 has 12 residues. The chain is built from TRBV6-1 and TRBJ1-2, with D possibly matching TRBD1 (6 bases). The TCR comes from a woman aged 40 to 50 in good health. The specimen was CD8+ T cells from blood. The CDR3 here is CASTGVGDGYTF. DNA of the CDR3: TGTGCCAGCACAGGGGTGGGGGATGGCTACACCTTC.